The clone carrying this T cell receptor (beta chain) has only a few counts. The sample belongs to a study of blood T cell repertoires in COVID-19. Study details: Italy, Spain and the United States were the sources of the convalescent and acute COVID-19 samples. T cells, B-cell-depleted T cells, or PBMCs provided the cDNA or gDNA that served as material.

Germline loops: CDR1 LNHDA, CDR2 SQIVND (reference sequence). The ends were cut back, 3 bases at V and 5 bases at J, with 13 bases in the middle. CDR3 length: 14 amino acids. Sequenced by immunoSEQ multiplex PCR; TCRdb stores in-frame clones only, minus some. This sample has 150,000 or so clones; over 75% occur once, and the top ten carry 8% to 13%. In terms of age and location, participants ranged from about 18 to 100 years and lived in approximately 26 US areas. The J gene is TRBJ1-1, the V gene TRBV19; TRBD1 is a possible D gene (6 bases). The receptor comes from a man aged 50-60 years who had recovered from COVID-19. Sequencing was done on a sample of PBMCs or T cells enriched from blood (not recorded which). The CDR3 DNA follows: TGTGCCAGTAGTATCACAGGGTATATGACTGAAGCTTTCTTT. Amino acid sequence: CASSITGYMTEAFF. Full variable domain (remainder filled in from reference TRBV19 and TRBJ1-1): DGGITQSPKYLFRKEGQNVTLSCEQNLNHDAMYWYRQDPGQGLRLIYYSQIVNDFQKGDIAEGYSVSREKKESFPLTVTSAQKNPTAFYLCASSITGYMTEAFFGQGTRLTVV.